These 24 T cell receptor beta chains were all obtained from the same sample, sequenced in a study of T cells in Graves' hyperthyroidism and ophthalmopathy. Amplified regions were TCR beta CDR3 sequences from RNA transcripts. Initially, a first-round RT-PCR of the TCR CDR3 employed the HTBI primer set. TCRdb independently ran MiXCR on the multiplex PCR reads; one entry per CDR3 protein. The sample comprises about 520,000 distinct CDR3 sequences, approximately 25% of which are singletons, and approximately 10% rests with the top ten. Sequencing was carried out using blood. The receptor set was obtained from a woman aged 30 to 39 with Graves' ophthalmopathy.

This clonotype was recorded a few times. The genes are TRBV12-3 or TRBV12-4 and TRBJ2-5; possibly TRBD1 for D (5 bases). The CDR3 length is 15 residues. Trimming pared 2 bases from V and 5 bases from J, leaving 15 bases between. CDR3 in amino acids: CASSLIRRHRETQYF. The CDR3 bases are TGTGCCAGCAGTTTAATACGGCGGCACAGGGAGACCCAGTACTTC.

The sample holds many counts of this clonotype. It is likely a read error, because the conserved phenylalanine at the end of the CDR3 is missing. The CDR3 DNA reads TGTGCCAGCAGACAAACACGGTGGGAAGCTTTCCTT. Its protein is CASRQTRWEAFL. The chain joins TRBV6-2 or TRBV6-3 to TRBJ1-1, with no clear D. Trimming took off 6 bases at V and 8 bases at J, with 13 bases between the two ends. Germline V gives CDR1 MNHEY, CDR2 SVGEGT. The CDR3 spans 12 residues.

In its sample, this clonotype was seen many times. The rearrangement uses TRBV10-3 and TRBJ1-2; 8 bases agree with TRBD1. The V and J ends lost 0 bases and 8 bases, in that order; junction bases with no gene match: 17. CDR1 ENHRY and CDR2 SYGVKD come from the germline V gene. This CDR3 contains 18 residues. CDR3: CAISESGTGARGRNGYTF. CDR3 DNA: TGTGCCATCAGTGAGTCGGGGACAGGTGCCCGGGGCCGGAACGGCTACACCTTC.

The sample holds many counts of this clonotype. The rearrangement joins TRBV20-1 to TRBJ1-1, with 8 bases aligning to TRBD1. In germline, CDR1 is DFQATT, CDR2 SNEGSKA (reference sequence). V was pared by 7 bases and J by 4 bases, with 8 bases of the junction left unmatched. The CDR3 runs to 13 residues. The DNA of the CDR3 is TGCAGTGTTCAACAGGGGGGAGGCACTGAAGCTTTCTTT. Its translation is CSVQQGGGTEAFF.

There are many counts of this clonotype. Its ends do not fully match the called genes, so a read error is possible. This rearrangement joins TRBV11-2 to TRBJ1-1, with D unresolved. Germline CDR1 and CDR2: SGHAT and FQNNGV. The CDR3 is 13 amino acids. CDR3 sequence (DNA): TGTGCCAGCAGCTTACAGCTGAACGCTGAAGCTTTCTTT. As protein: CASSLQLNAEAFF.

This clonotype was observed at least ten times. The genes are TRBV7-8 and TRBJ2-4, with D unresolved. The CDR3 is 19 amino acids. V was trimmed by 0 bases and J by 0 bases, leaving 18 bases between them. Germline values: CDR1 SGHVS, CDR2 FQNEAQ. The CDR3 sequence is CASSLAQSWDFSAKNIQYF. As DNA, the CDR3 is TGTGCCAGCAGCTTAGCTCAATCCTGGGATTTTTCAGCCAAAAACATTCAGTACTTC. Full variable domain (missing parts from reference TRBV7-8 and TRBJ2-4): GAGVSQSPRYKVAKRGQDVALRCDPISGHVSLFWYQQALGQGPEFLTYFQNEAQLDKSGLPSDRFFAERPEGSVSTLKIQRTQQEDSAVYLCASSLAQSWDFSAKNIQYFGAGTRLSVL.

This clonotype was detected many times. V gene TRBV28 combines with J gene TRBJ1-5; D possibly corresponds to TRBD1 (5 bases). Per germline, CDR1 MDHEN and CDR2 SYDVKM. This CDR3 has 15 amino acids. Trimming stripped 10 bases from V and 1 base from J, with 17 bases between. CDR3 protein: CATTRGLVSNQPQHF. CDR3 nucleotide sequence: TGTGCCACCACGAGGGGTTTAGTGAGCAATCAGCCCCAGCATTTT.

J is TRBJ2-7 and V is TRBV9; D gene ambiguous. V lost 2 bases and J 5 bases, leaving 11 bases between the germline ends. The CDR3 extends over 13 amino acids. Looked up from germline, CDR1 is SGDLS and CDR2 is YYNGEE. In DNA form, the CDR3 reads TGTGCCAGCAGCGTCCTAGATGGGAACGAGCAGTACTTC. Its protein is CASSVLDGNEQYF. The complete variable domain, with remaining parts taken from reference TRBV9 and TRBJ2-7, reads DSGVTQTPKHLITATGQRVTLRCSPRSGDLSVYWYQQSLDQGLQFLIQYYNGEERAKGNILERFSAQQFPDLHSELNLSSLELGDSALYFCASSVLDGNEQYFGPGTRLTVT.

CDR3 protein: CASCFPPFGYTF. The CDR3 nucleotides read TGTGCCAGCTGCTTTCCCCCTTTCGGCTACACCTTC. The genes are TRBV6-2 or TRBV6-3 and TRBJ1-2, with D unclear. The germline V gene encodes CDR1 MNHEY and CDR2 SVGEGT. V was cut by 8 bases and J by 8 bases, with 15 bases left in between. The CDR3 length is 12 residues.

This chain joins TRBV20-1 and TRBJ2-7; a weak D match, TRBD2 (5 bases). V lost 5 bases to trimming and J lost 3 bases, with 11 bases between them. Germline V gene sequence: CDR1 DFQATT, CDR2 SNEGSKA (reference sequence). CDR3 size: 12 residues. CDR3 DNA: TGCAGTGCTCGCCAGCGGTTCTACGAGCAGTACTTC. This encodes CSARQRFYEQYF.

V usage is TRBV7-2 and J usage is TRBJ2-7, with D maybe TRBD2 (5 bases). V was clipped by 1 base and J by 3 bases, with 16 bases between them. From germline, CDR1 is SGHTA and CDR2 FQGNSA. This CDR3 is built from 16 residues. The CDR3 loop is CASSLGLAEYDYEQYF. CDR3 sequence (DNA): TGTGCCAGCAGCTTAGGGCTAGCTGAGTACGACTACGAGCAGTACTTC. The whole variable domain, filled in from reference TRBV7-2 and TRBJ2-7, reads GAGVSQSPSNKVTEKGKDVELRCDPISGHTALYWYRQSLGQGLEFLIYFQGNSAPDKSGLPSDRFSAERTGGSVSTLTIQRTQQEDSAVYLCASSLGLAEYDYEQYFGPGTRLTVT.

J is TRBJ1-1 and V is TRBV5-7; tentatively, D is TRBD1 (6 bases). Being an ORF, TRBV5-7 has a function that is uncertain. The CDR3 is 14 residues long. V was cut by 5 bases and J by 1 base, with 12 bases left in between. The CDR3 here is CASRSGAWNTEAFF. The DNA for the CDR3 is TGTGCCAGCAGATCAGGGGCCTGGAACACTGAAGCTTTCTTT.

This clonotype was seen many times. The chain couples TRBV12-3 or TRBV12-4 to TRBJ1-5; 7 nucleotides match TRBD1. This CDR3 has 17 amino acids. The trim removed 6 bases at V and 0 bases at J, leaving 11 bases unmatched. CDR3 in DNA: TGTGCCAGCAGGACCCAGGGCAGGGGGTTTAGCAATCAGCCCCAGCATTTT. This codes for CASRTQGRGFSNQPQHF.

The chain couples TRBV28 to TRBJ1-2; 7 nucleotides line up with TRBD1. Germline lookup yields CDR1 MDHEN and CDR2 SYDVKM. V was pared by 4 bases and J by 4 bases, with 9 bases of the junction left unmatched. The CDR3 covers 15 residues. The CDR3 is CASSSQGGSSYGYTF. The CDR3 DNA reads TGTGCCAGCAGTTCCCAGGGGGGATCTTCCTATGGCTACACCTTC.

This clonotype was observed a single time. The chain is built from TRBV20-1 and TRBJ1-6; D may be TRBD1 (6 bases). Germline lookup yields CDR1 DFQATT and CDR2 SNEGSKA (reference sequence). CDR3 length equals 14 residues. Deletions cut 6 bases from V and 7 bases from J, with 16 bases between. The CDR3 here is CSAPLGGRNSPLHF. The CDR3 nucleotides are TGCAGTGCCCCTCTTGGGGGCCGGAATTCACCCCTCCACTTT.

This clonotype was counted at least ten times. V usage is TRBV20-1 and J usage is TRBJ2-5; no firm D call. CDR1 DFQATT and CDR2 SNEGSKA come from the germline V gene (reference sequence). V lost 3 bases, J lost 5 bases, and 10 bases lay in between. The CDR3 has 12 amino acids. The CDR3 spells CSASSRWETQYF. CDR3 nucleotide sequence: TGCAGTGCTAGCTCGCGTTGGGAGACCCAGTACTTC.

Many counts were recorded for this clonotype. The J gene is TRBJ1-1, the V gene TRBV7-8; tentatively, D is TRBD1 (5 bases). Germline CDR1 and CDR2: SGHVS and FQNEAQ. Trimming left V 1 base short and J 5 bases short, with 17 bases between. The CDR3 runs to 16 residues. The CDR3 reads CASSLEDTPRRTEAFF. DNA of the CDR3: TGTGCCAGCAGCTTAGAGGACACACCCCGAAGGACTGAAGCTTTCTTT.

This clonotype was counted many times. The chain employs TRBV18 and TRBJ2-5; no clear D gene. The germline V and J ends were trimmed by 2 bases and 7 bases, with 11 bases remaining between them. The CDR3 totals 13 residues. Germline loops: CDR1 KGHSH, CDR2 LQKENI. For the CDR3, the DNA is TGTGCCAGCTCACCAGACATGAGAGGGACCCAGTACTTC. Translating gives CASSPDMRGTQYF. The full variable domain, completed using reference TRBV18 and TRBJ2-5, is NAGVMQNPRHLVRRRGQEARLRCSPMKGHSHVYWYRQLPEEGLKFMVYLQKENIIDESGMPKERFSAEFPKEGPSILRIQQVVRGDSAAYFCASSPDMRGTQYFGPGTRLLVL.

The rearrangement links TRBV6-1 to TRBJ2-7; 7 nucleotides line up with TRBD1. V trimming: 5 bases; J trimming: 1 base; junction bases outside the gene matches: 8. The length of the CDR3 is 15 residues. The V gene's germline CDR1 is MNHNS and CDR2 SASEGT. CDR3 nucleotides: TGTGCCAGCAGTCCGGGACAGCTGGGGTCCTACGAGCAGTACTTC. Its protein product is CASSPGQLGSYEQYF.

The chain joins TRBV18 to TRBJ2-3; a weak D match, TRBD2 (7 bases). Germline V gene data show CDR1 as KGHSH and CDR2 as LQKENI. The CDR3 runs to 14 residues. The V end was cut by 1 base, the J end by 6 bases, with 11 bases between. The CDR3 nucleotides read TGTGCCAGCTCACCACGAGGGGGGGCGGATACGCAGTATTTT. Protein sequence: CASSPRGGADTQYF.

The gene calls are TRBV7-2 and TRBJ1-5, with D perhaps matching TRBD1 (6 bases). CDR1 is SGHTA, CDR2 FQGNSA, per germline. V lost 5 bases and J lost 2, with 13 bases in between. There are 15 residues in the CDR3. The CDR3, as DNA: TGTGCCAGCAGCCGCCTGACAGGCCGCAATCAGCCCCAGCATTTT. As protein: CASSRLTGRNQPQHF. Drawing the rest from reference TRBV7-2 and TRBJ1-5, the complete variable domain is GAGVSQSPSNKVTEKGKDVELRCDPISGHTALYWYRQSLGQGLEFLIYFQGNSAPDKSGLPSDRFSAERTGGSVSTLTIQRTQQEDSAVYLCASSRLTGRNQPQHFGDGTRLSIL.

The chain couples TRBV10-2 to TRBJ2-5; the match to TRBD2 covers 9 bases. This CDR3 contains 15 residues. V gave up 4 bases and J gave up 1 base; unmatched junction bases: 4. CDR1 WSHSY and CDR2 SAAADI come from the germline V gene. Here the CDR3 DNA reads TGCGCCAGCAGTGTTAGCGGGGGCACCCAAGAGACCCAGTACTTC. It is translated as CASSVSGGTQETQYF.

The rearrangement joins TRBV29-1 to TRBJ2-7, with a tentative D call TRBD2 (6 bases). This CDR3 contains 13 residues. V lost 6 bases to trimming and J lost 6 bases, with 18 bases between them. The germline gives CDR1 SQVTM, CDR2 ANQGSEA. The CDR3 DNA reads as TGCAGCGTAACCGGGACTTCGGGCTCCGAGCAGTACTTC. Amino acid sequence: CSVTGTSGSEQYF.

This clonotype was recorded at least ten times. The chain joins TRBV4-3 to TRBJ2-7; 8 bases agree with TRBD1. CDR1 LGHNA and CDR2 YSLEER come from the germline V gene. The junction had 4 bases not matched to a gene; V was cut back by 0 bases and J by 0 bases. The CDR3 extends over 16 amino acids. This CDR3 reads CASSQDWTGSSYEQYF. DNA of the CDR3: TGCGCCAGCAGCCAAGATTGGACAGGGAGCTCCTACGAGCAGTACTTC.